This TCR beta chain was obtained from a study of T cells in Graves' hyperthyroidism and ophthalmopathy. Study outcomes and limitations: It was a median approximately 6.9 months before onset that the model predicted ophthalmopathy.

Note on this clonotype: No antigen is known for it.

Newly diagnosed patients aged 18 to 65 had hyperthyroidism of under 2 months' duration. The study left out patients who had uncontrolled infection, other autoimmune disease, pregnancy or lactation. Around 10 ml fresh peripheral blood yielded the PBMCs. The germline V gene encodes CDR1 SGHDN and CDR2 FVKESK. V lost 4 bases, J lost 5 bases, and 14 bases lay in between. The length of the CDR3 is 14 residues. TCR beta CDR3 regions were amplified from RNA transcripts. A set of HTBI primers served as the primers for a first-round RT-PCR of the TCR CDR3. Each CDR3 protein gets one entry after TCRdb re-called the multiplex PCR reads with MiXCR. The sample consists of around 580,000 distinct CDR3 sequences, 16% of them appearing once.

This TCR derives from a woman between 18 and 29 years old with Graves' hyperthyroidism. The chain joins TRBV14 to TRBJ2-5, with D perhaps matching TRBD1 (6 bases). Sequencing was done on a sample of blood. This chain's CDR3 is CASSPRGSSETQYF. DNA of the CDR3: TGTGCCAGCAGCCCCAGGGGCTCCAGTGAGACCCAGTACTTC.